Below are 7 T cell receptor beta chains sequenced from a single sample in a study of post-analysis software for immune sequencing data. TCR beta cDNA libraries had unique molecular identifiers. TCRdb re-called the PCR reads through MiXCR, storing one row per CDR3 protein. The top ten hold 25% to 35% of the sample, which has about 160,000 distinct CDR3 sequences, roughly 34% seen once. Source: blood, taken after autologous hematopoietic stem cell transplantation. These receptors came from a girl under 18 with multiple sclerosis.

This clonotype was found a few times. The chain employs TRBV27 and TRBJ1-5; no reliable D call. Trimming took off 5 bases at V and 7 bases at J, with 18 bases between the two ends. Germline V gives CDR1 MNHEY, CDR2 SMNVEV (reference sequence). This CDR3 comprises 15 residues. The CDR3 region is CASSPKPRRNQPQHF. CDR3 nucleotides: TGTGCCAGCAGTCCGAAACCCAGGAGAAACCAGCCCCAGCATTTT.

The J gene is TRBJ2-3, the V gene TRBV20-1; D perhaps matches TRBD2 (6 bases). Germline V gene lookup returns CDR1 DFQATT and CDR2 SNEGSKA (reference sequence). CDR3 length: 12 residues. Trimming removed 6 bases from V and 1 base from J, with 8 bases in between. This CDR3 is CSALAGTDTQYF. The CDR3, as DNA: TGCAGTGCCTTAGCGGGCACAGATACGCAGTATTTT.

The sample holds many counts of this clonotype. V gene TRBV20-1 combines with J gene TRBJ2-5; 8 nucleotides line up with TRBD2. This CDR3 has 15 residues. The ends lost 6 bases at V and 3 bases at J; junction bases unmatched: 12. Germline V gene lookup returns CDR1 DFQATT and CDR2 SNEGSKA (reference sequence). The DNA of the CDR3 is TGCAGTGCAACCAGACAGATTAGCGGGAAAGAGACCCAGTACTTC. Amino acids: CSATRQISGKETQYF.

The chain is built from TRBV15 and TRBJ2-5; D is possibly TRBD1 (6 bases). The CDR3 loop spans 15 amino acids. Germline V gene sequence: CDR1 LNHNV, CDR2 YYDKDF (reference sequence). Deletions cut 0 bases from V and 3 bases from J, with 11 bases between. The CDR3 region is CATSREAGTKETQYF. CDR3 bases: TGTGCCACCAGCAGAGAGGCAGGGACAAAAGAGACCCAGTACTTC.

V is TRBV14 and J is TRBJ2-1, with 7 bases lining up with TRBD2. Per germline, CDR1 SGHDN and CDR2 FVKESK. The junction had 6 bases not matched to a gene; V was cut back by 1 base and J by 3 bases. The CDR3 consists of 16 residues. CDR3 sequence reads: CASSQAPGLFYNEQFF. The DNA for the CDR3 is TGTGCCAGCAGCCAAGCTCCGGGACTATTCTACAATGAGCAGTTCTTC.

This clonotype was counted many times. The J gene is TRBJ2-7, the V gene TRBV6-6; D is perhaps TRBD1 (6 bases). CDR1 MNHNY and CDR2 SVGAGI come from the germline V gene (reference sequence). Trimming shortened V by 7 bases and J by 2 bases, and 12 bases separated the two germline ends. CDR3 length: 13 residues. CDR3 residues: CASTETGAYEQYF. The CDR3 nucleotides read TGTGCCAGCACCGAGACAGGAGCCTACGAGCAGTACTTC.

This clonotype was detected a few times. The gene calls are TRBV6-2 or TRBV6-3 and TRBJ2-1; 10 nucleotides align to TRBD2. Germline lookup yields CDR1 MNHEY and CDR2 SVGEGT. The junction had 8 bases not matched to a gene; V was cut back by 8 bases and J by 4 bases. The CDR3 sequence is 15 residues long. Here the CDR3 DNA reads TGTGCCAGCGGGGTAGGACTAGCGGCGTACAATGAGCAGTTCTTC. Amino acid sequence: CASGVGLAAYNEQFF.